The 7 T cell receptor beta chains below come from one sample, sequenced in a study of blood T cell repertoires in COVID-19. Some clones are missing from TCRdb's copy, which holds only in-frame ones; the method was immunoSEQ multiplex PCR. The table has roughly 220,000 clones, 85% to 90% seen once. Source material: PBMCs or T cells enriched from blood (not recorded which). Receptors originate from a man in his thirties or forties who had been exposed to COVID-19.

V and J are TRBV4-1 and TRBJ1-2; 7 bases map to TRBD1. The CDR3 length is 14 residues. Germline CDR1 and CDR2: MGHRA and YSYEKL. The junction had 4 bases not matched to a gene; V was cut back by 4 bases and J by 2 bases. CDR3 region: CASSPDRTNYGYTF. The CDR3 region has the DNA TGCGCCAGCAGCCCGGACAGGACGAACTATGGCTACACCTTC.

The V and J genes are TRBV19 and TRBJ1-1; the match to TRBD1 covers 10 bases. V shed 6 bases, J shed 11 bases, and the junction held 12 bases outside the gene matches. CDR3 length: 14 residues. Germline CDR1 reads LNHDA; CDR2 reads SQIVND (reference sequence). The CDR3: CASSNDRGLRGAFF. In DNA, the CDR3 is TGTGCCAGTAGCAATGACAGGGGGCTCAGGGGGGCTTTCTTT. The whole variable domain, remainder taken from reference TRBV19 and TRBJ1-1, is DGGITQSPKYLFRKEGQNVTLSCEQNLNHDAMYWYRQDPGQGLRLIYYSQIVNDFQKGDIAEGYSVSREKKESFPLTVTSAQKNPTAFYLCASSNDRGLRGAFFGQGTRLTVV.

This chain uses TRBV30 with TRBJ1-1; a possible D gene is TRBD1 (5 bases). Germline V gene lookup returns CDR1 GTSNPN and CDR2 SVGIG (reference sequence). The CDR3 is 12 residues long. Trimming removed 5 bases from V and 10 bases from J, with 17 bases in between. CDR3 loop: CAWSPSSRGAFF. DNA of the CDR3: TGTGCCTGGTCTCCCTCCAGTAGGGGAGCTTTCTTT.

The chain couples TRBV18 to TRBJ1-4; possible D gene TRBD1, 5 bases. The V and J ends lost 8 bases and 6 bases respectively, with 10 bases between them. From germline, CDR1 is KGHSH and CDR2 LQKENI. This CDR3 is 12 amino acids long. The DNA for the CDR3 is TGTGCCAGCAATCCGGGGGATGAAAAACTGTTTTTT. Translating gives CASNPGDEKLFF.

The chain uses TRBV15 and TRBJ1-2; no clear D gene. Germline values: CDR1 LNHNV, CDR2 YYDKDF (reference sequence). V was pared by 5 bases and J by 8 bases, with 12 bases between. The CDR3 consists of 12 residues. In nucleotides, the CDR3 is TGTGCCACCAGCCTCTCTTTTGAGGGCTACACCTTC. It translates to CATSLSFEGYTF.

The rearrangement uses TRBV7-9 and TRBJ1-1; D possibly corresponds to TRBD1 (6 bases). The V end lost 5 bases, the J end lost 4 bases, and 14 bases lay between the germline ends. This CDR3 is 14 amino acids long. Germline-derived CDR1 and CDR2 are SEHNR and FQNEAQ (reference sequence). The CDR3 protein is CASSTHRDGTEAFF. CDR3 in DNA: TGTGCCAGCAGCACACACAGGGACGGCACTGAAGCTTTCTTT.

The rearrangement joins TRBV29-1 to TRBJ1-4; D perhaps matches TRBD1 (6 bases). V was clipped by 4 bases and J by 5 bases, with 11 bases between them. Germline values: CDR1 SQVTM, CDR2 ANQGSEA. The CDR3 totals 13 residues. This CDR3 is CSVGQALNEKLFF. The DNA for the CDR3 is TGCAGCGTTGGACAGGCCTTAAATGAAAAACTGTTTTTT.